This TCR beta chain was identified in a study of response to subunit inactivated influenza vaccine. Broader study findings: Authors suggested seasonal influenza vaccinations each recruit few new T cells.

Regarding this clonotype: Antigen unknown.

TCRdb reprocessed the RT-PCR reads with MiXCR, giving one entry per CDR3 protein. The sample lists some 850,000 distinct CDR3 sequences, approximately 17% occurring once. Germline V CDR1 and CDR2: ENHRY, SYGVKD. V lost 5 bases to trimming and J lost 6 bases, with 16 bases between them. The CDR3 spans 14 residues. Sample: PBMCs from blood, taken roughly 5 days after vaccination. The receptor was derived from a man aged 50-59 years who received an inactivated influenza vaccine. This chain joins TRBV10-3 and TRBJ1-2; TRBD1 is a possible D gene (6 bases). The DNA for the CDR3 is TGTGCCATCAGTCTGGGGGGCGCACGGGATGGCTACACCTTC. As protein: CAISLGGARDGYTF.